One T cell receptor (beta chain) is described in this entry. This entry comes from a study of blood T cell repertoires in COVID-19. Per the study methods: Amplifying reference gene primers gave estimates of nucleated cell counts. Produced via immunoSEQ multiplex PCR; TCRdb's table is partial and in-frame only. The V and J calls and clone size are taken from that table; D and trimming were inferred from the DNA. The repertoire holds approximately 150,000 clones, over 75% seen once, with roughly 3.2% in the top ten. After removal of 0 bases from V and 7 bases from J, the junction contained 11 bases not matched to a gene. The CDR3 is 17 residues long. The germline gives CDR1 LGHNA, CDR2 YNFKEQ.

The source material was peripheral blood. The receptor was isolated from a woman aged 60-70 years with active COVID-19. The rearrangement uses TRBV4-2 and TRBJ2-1; 8 nucleotides match TRBD2. In nucleotides, the CDR3 is TGTGCCAGCAGCCAAGACAGACTAGCGTATAGTGGAAATGAGCAGTTCTTC. Protein: CASSQDRLAYSGNEQFF.